This TCR beta chain comes out of a study of T cells in Graves' hyperthyroidism and ophthalmopathy. Notes on the study in general: Model output signaled ophthalmopathy a median approximately 6 months ahead of onset.

RNA transcripts served as the template for amplifying TCR beta CDR3 regions. RT-PCR in the first round (using the HTBI primer set) targeted the TCR CDR3. One entry per CDR3 protein, called by TCRdb with MiXCR from the multiplex PCR reads. The table shows 450,000 to 700,000 distinct CDR3 sequences, with around 42% occurring only once. This clonotype has a handful of counts. What it binds is not known. Looked up from germline, CDR1 is MGHRA and CDR2 is YSYEKL. The CDR3 consists of 19 residues. The ends lost 2 bases at V and 6 bases at J; junction bases unmatched: 12. Uncontrolled infection, other autoimmune disease, pregnancy or lactation disqualified patients from enrolment.

The genes are TRBV4-1 and TRBJ2-2; 13 bases are shared with TRBD2. The sequencing sample was made of peripheral blood or thyroid tissue (not recorded which). This receptor was obtained from an adult woman with Graves' disease, either hyperthyroidism or ophthalmopathy (not recorded which). The CDR3 sequence is CASSQSPPTSGRAPGELFF. The DNA of the CDR3 is TGCGCCAGCAGCCAAAGTCCCCCTACTAGCGGGAGGGCCCCCGGGGAGCTGTTTTTT.